This passage covers 11 T cell receptor beta chains from one sample sequenced in a study of vaccination and CD4 T cells after COVID-19. At the Johns Hopkins FTIC core, DNA taken from cultured CD4+ T cells was sequenced by way of the Oncomine TCR Beta short-read assay. TCRdb reprocessed the PCR reads with MiXCR, giving one entry per CDR3 protein. The sample holds roughly 4,000 distinct CDR3 sequences, 35% to 45% seen once. Treatment noted: approximately 9-day PBMC culture with coronavirus spike peptide pools or control peptides (ViraFEST assay). No cognate antigen is known for these TCRs. Sample: CD4+ T cells from blood, cultured in vitro. These receptors were collected from a human donor who had recovered from COVID-19.

The chain is built from TRBV7-9 and TRBJ1-5; possible D gene TRBD1, 6 bases. The germline V and J ends were trimmed by 3 bases and 7 bases, with 22 bases remaining between them. The CDR3 runs 17 residues. Germline V lookup: CDR1 SEHNR, CDR2 FQNEAQ (reference sequence). The CDR3: CASSFAPSRGNSQPQHF. The CDR3 DNA reads TGTGCCAGCAGCTTCGCCCCCAGTAGGGGGAACTCGCAGCCCCAGCATTTT.

This clonotype was seen a handful of times. This chain links TRBV20-1 with TRBJ2-3, with 9 nucleotides matching TRBD2. The CDR3 contains 17 residues. In germline, CDR1 is DFQATT, CDR2 SNEGSKA (reference sequence). J gave up 2 bases and V 0 bases, and 9 bases lay outside the gene matches. CDR3 DNA sequence: TGCAGTGCTAGAGATCGAGGTAGCGGGAGCGTCACAGATACGCAGTATTTT. This codes for CSARDRGSGSVTDTQYF.

This clonotype was found a few times. The chain is built from TRBV30 and TRBJ1-5; TRBD1 might be the D (5 bases). Looked up from germline, CDR1 is GTSNPN and CDR2 is SVGIG (reference sequence). The CDR3 loop spans 13 amino acids. V lost 1 base and J lost 4, with 8 bases in between. CDR3 in amino acids: CAWSERGNQPQHF. DNA of the CDR3: TGTGCCTGGAGTGAACGGGGGAATCAGCCCCAGCATTTT.

As to this clonotype: At one boundary the junction diverges from the germline segment, which might be a read error. The chain has TRBV7-3 and TRBJ2-2; 10 positions match TRBD1. This CDR3 is 14 amino acids long. Germline CDR1 reads SGHTA; CDR2 reads FQGTGA. As DNA, the CDR3 is TGCGCCAGCAGCTTGGACAGGGGGACCGGGGAGCTGTTTTTT. It is translated as CASSLDRGTGELFF.

This clonotype was recorded a few times. This rearrangement joins TRBV27 to TRBJ2-1; 11 positions match TRBD2. Germline V lookup: CDR1 MNHEY, CDR2 SMNVEV (reference sequence). CDR3 length: 17 amino acids. Germline trimming cut 6 bases from V and 4 bases from J; bases unmatched to any gene: 11. Here the CDR3 DNA reads TGTGCCAGCAGCATTAAAATGGCTAGCGGGAGGTACAATGAGCAGTTCTTC. Residues: CASSIKMASGRYNEQFF.

The chain has TRBV20-1 and TRBJ1-2, with 10 bases fitting TRBD1. This CDR3 is built from 13 residues. Unmatched junction bases numbered 2, after V lost 5 bases and J lost 2 bases. Germline V CDR1 and CDR2: DFQATT, SNEGSKA (reference sequence). The CDR3 region has the DNA TGCAGTGCTCTGGACAGGGGGAACTATGGCTACACCTTC. Encoded protein: CSALDRGNYGYTF.

Worth noting for this clonotype: Possible read error: a much larger clone is one base away. V gene TRBV6-2 or TRBV6-3 combines with J gene TRBJ2-7; 11 positions match TRBD2. Looked up from germline, CDR1 is MNHEY and CDR2 is SVGEGT. The CDR3 covers 14 residues. Trimming removed 6 bases from V and 6 bases from J; junction bases left unmatched: 7. The CDR3 region has the DNA TGTGCCAGCAGGAGTAGCGGGAGGGGTTGCGAGCAGTACTTC. Translating it yields CASRSSGRGCEQYF.

J is TRBJ2-5 and V is TRBV6-5; weak D call: TRBD2 (6 bases). Germline lookup yields CDR1 MNHEY and CDR2 SVGAGI. The ends were cut back, 2 bases at V and 4 bases at J, with 14 bases in the middle. The CDR3 consists of 15 residues. CDR3 bases: TGTGCCAGCAGTTACAACCCGGGACTGGGAGAGACCCAGTACTTC. This translates into CASSYNPGLGETQYF.

The rearrangement links TRBV20-1 to TRBJ2-1, with 9 bases matching TRBD2. The germline gives CDR1 DFQATT, CDR2 SNEGSKA (reference sequence). CDR3 length: 14 residues. Losses at the gene ends were 3 bases for V and 5 bases for J; bases not matched to a gene: 5. CDR3 amino acids: CSARYSGRNNEQFF. CDR3 sequence (DNA): TGCAGTGCTAGGTATAGCGGGAGAAACAATGAGCAGTTCTTC.

The chain combines TRBV21-1 with TRBJ2-5; the table's D gene call, TRBD1, was not cross checked with the DNA. TRBV21-1 counts as a pseudogene. The CDR3 has 13 amino acids. The CDR3: CASSGDVRETQYF. The CDR3 nucleotides read TGTGCCAGCAGCGGAGATGTCCGGGAGACCCAGTACTTC.

This clonotype was detected only a few times. The chain combines TRBV24-1 with TRBJ1-2; possibly TRBD1 for D (5 bases). V was cut by 1 base and J by 9 bases, with 8 bases left in between. CDR3 length: 12 residues. Looked up from germline, CDR1 is KGHDR and CDR2 is SFDVKD. The CDR3 DNA reads as TGTGCCACCAGTGATTTTCGGGGACGCTACACCTTC. Translation gives CATSDFRGRYTF.